A single sample gave rise to the 28 T cell receptor beta chains below, sequenced in a study of T cell repertoires in aging, cancer and after chemotherapy. TCR beta rearrangements were amplified from peripheral blood genomic DNA. TRB rearrangements spanning V, D and J were amplified using mixed TRB-A/B primers. Via MiXCR, TCRdb re-called the multiplex PCR reads, giving one row per CDR3 protein. The sample has about 13,000 distinct CDR3 sequences; approximately 24% are singletons. Sequencing was carried out using blood. The source of these receptors is a human donor in good health.

This clonotype was recorded a few times. The V and J genes are TRBV7-3 and TRBJ2-1; tentative D call: TRBD2 (5 bases). This CDR3 region has 15 residues. Trimming left V 5 bases short and J 2 bases short, with 13 bases between. The V gene's germline CDR1 is SGHTA and CDR2 FQGTGA. CDR3 DNA: TGTGCCAGCAGCCCCCAAACTAGACCCTACAATGAGCAGTTCTTC. It translates to CASSPQTRPYNEQFF.

This clonotype is deemed medium-sized (0.01 to 0.1%). Written as DNA, the CDR3 is TGTGCCAGCAGTTATGGGGGGACAGCCATCCCCTACGAGCAGTACTTC. Residues: CASSYGGTAIPYEQYF. The genes are TRBV6-6 and TRBJ2-7; a weak D match, TRBD1 (7 bases). The CDR3 consists of 16 residues. V lost 3 bases, J lost 2 bases, and 17 bases lay in between. In germline, CDR1 is MNHNY, CDR2 SVGAGI (reference sequence).

There are a few counts of this clonotype. This chain uses TRBV19 with TRBJ1-5, with D possibly being TRBD1 (5 bases). This CDR3 has 16 amino acids. V dropped 11 bases and J dropped 2 bases, with 22 bases sitting between them. CDR1 is LNHDA and CDR2 is SQIVND in the germline V gene (reference sequence). The CDR3 sequence: CASPGRNPRGNQPQHF. Here the CDR3 DNA reads TGTGCCTCGCCGGGACGCAACCCAAGAGGCAATCAGCCCCAGCATTTT.

The DNA for the CDR3 is TGTGCCAGCAGTTTATTAGTACTCGGAGAGACCCAGTACTTC. This encodes CASSLLVLGETQYF. V is TRBV28 and J is TRBJ2-5; D is undetermined. V lost 1 base and J lost 4, with 10 bases in between. Germline V gives CDR1 MDHEN, CDR2 SYDVKM. CDR3 length: 14 amino acids. The full variable domain, rest sourced from reference TRBV28 and TRBJ2-5, is DVKVTQSSRYLVKRTGEKVFLECVQDMDHENMFWYRQDPGLGLRLIYFSYDVKMKEKGDIPEGYSVSREKKERFSLILESASTNQTSMYLCASSLLVLGETQYFGPGTRLLVL.

By share of the sample, this clonotype is medium-sized (0.01 to 0.1%). The CDR3 spells CASSIVPSDYGYTF. For the CDR3, the DNA is TGTGCCAGTAGTATAGTCCCGAGTGACTATGGCTACACCTTC. V and J are TRBV19 and TRBJ1-2, with D hard to call. The CDR3 extends over 14 amino acids. V was shortened by 1 base and J by 3 bases, with 9 bases between the two germline ends. Germline CDR1 and CDR2: LNHDA and SQIVND (reference sequence). The full variable domain, in which reference TRBV19 and TRBJ1-2 provide the parts outside the CDR3, is DGGITQSPKYLFRKEGQNVTLSCEQNLNHDAMYWYRQDPGQGLRLIYYSQIVNDFQKGDIAEGYSVSREKKESFPLTVTSAQKNPTAFYLCASSIVPSDYGYTFGSGTRLTVV.

This clonotype appeared a single time. An end of the junction does not agree with germline; a read error may underlie this. The rearrangement links TRBV5-4 to TRBJ1-1; 10 nucleotides agree with TRBD1. This CDR3 region has 14 residues. Germline-derived CDR1 and CDR2 are SGHNT and YYREEE (reference sequence). CDR3 in amino acids: CASSPGTGALEASF. The CDR3, as DNA: TGCGCCAGCAGCCCCGGGACAGGGGCCCTAGAAGCTTCCTTT.

This clonotype showed up just a few times. V gene TRBV27 combines with J gene TRBJ2-3, with a possible D match to TRBD2 (5 bases). CDR1 and CDR2 from the germline V gene are MNHEY and SMNVEV (reference sequence). This CDR3 region has 15 residues. With 3 bases removed from V and 6 bases from J, the gap between germline ends came to 16 bases. The CDR3 DNA follows: TGTGCCAGCAGTTTCTACAGCGGAACCCTCGATACGCAGTATTTT. This encodes CASSFYSGTLDTQYF.

The chain combines TRBV7-2 with TRBJ2-3; 7 bases are shared with TRBD2. Germline V gene data show CDR1 as SGHTA and CDR2 as FQGNSA. The CDR3 covers 15 residues. V was clipped by 2 bases and J by 2 bases; unmatched bases: 4. The CDR3 loop reads CASSLPGGYTDTQYF. The DNA of the CDR3 is TGTGCCAGCAGCTTACCGGGGGGATACACAGATACGCAGTATTTT.

As for this clonotype: Compared with germline, one end of the junction differs, possibly owing to a read error. The rearrangement uses TRBV5-5 and TRBJ1-5, with unresolved D. The CDR3 spans 18 residues. Germline V gives CDR1 SGHKS, CDR2 YYEKEE (reference sequence). CDR3 DNA sequence: TGTGCCAGAAGCTTGGCTCTCTTTTCTGGTTTTAGCAATCAGCCCCAGCATTTT. Its protein product is CARSLALFSGFSNQPQHF.

In this sample, this clonotype turned up a few times. The rearrangement uses TRBV5-1 and TRBJ1-1; D not resolved. The CDR3 sequence is 14 residues long. In germline, CDR1 is SGHRS, CDR2 YFSETQ. V was cut by 2 bases and J by 3 bases, with 11 bases left in between. CDR3 loop: CASSLRERYTEAFF. The CDR3 DNA follows: TGCGCCAGCAGCTTAAGGGAACGGTACACTGAAGCTTTCTTT.

This chain uses TRBV25-1 with TRBJ1-1; D not resolved. The length of the CDR3 is 11 residues. V lost 7 bases and J 4 bases, leaving 7 bases between the germline ends. CDR1 is MGHDK and CDR2 is SYGVNS in the germline V gene. Here the CDR3 DNA reads TGTGCCAGCATGGGAGCCACTGAAGCTTTCTTT. Amino acids: CASMGATEAFF.

Written as DNA, the CDR3 is TGTGCCAGCAGCTTAGGGCAGGGCGGGCAGCCCCAGCATTTT. Its translation: CASSLGQGGQPQHF. This chain uses TRBV7-9 with TRBJ1-5; D might be TRBD1 (5 bases). This CDR3 is built from 14 residues. Germline V gene sequence: CDR1 SEHNR, CDR2 FQNEAQ (reference sequence). With 1 base removed from V and 7 bases from J, the gap between germline ends came to 11 bases.

This clonotype was seen more than once but under ten times. The V gene is TRBV4-1, the J gene TRBJ2-3; 10 bases match TRBD1. The CDR3 length is 16 residues. Germline V gene sequence: CDR1 MGHRA, CDR2 YSYEKL. V was clipped by 1 base and J by 6 bases; unmatched bases: 7. The CDR3 sequence: CASSQADRGQDDTQYF. The CDR3 bases are TGCGCCAGCAGCCAAGCTGACAGGGGGCAAGATGATACGCAGTATTTT.

The rearrangement links TRBV20-1 to TRBJ2-1; 9 nucleotides align to TRBD1. Germline CDR1 DFQATT, CDR2 SNEGSKA (reference sequence). CDR3 length: 15 amino acids. Trimming took 2 bases from V and 4 from J; bases not matched to a gene: 6. The CDR3 reads CSARTGTGYYNEQFF. The CDR3 coding sequence is TGCAGTGCTAGAACCGGGACAGGGTATTACAATGAGCAGTTCTTC.

This clonotype was seen a handful of times. V usage is TRBV28 and J usage is TRBJ2-7; no clear D. Germline loops: CDR1 MDHEN, CDR2 SYDVKM. The V gene lost 6 bases and the J gene lost 2 bases, with 14 bases spanning the gap. The CDR3 is 14 amino acids. CDR3 residues: CASRSRDGTYEQYV. The CDR3 nucleotides are TGTGCCAGCAGGTCCCGAGACGGTACCTACGAGCAGTACGTC.

The V call is TRBV28, the J call TRBJ2-6, with D unresolved. The V end was cut by 3 bases, the J end by 0 bases, with 6 bases between. CDR3 length: 15 residues. In germline, CDR1 is MDHEN, CDR2 SYDVKM. The CDR3 DNA follows: TGTGCCAGCAGTTTTTCCACCTCTGGGGCCAACGTCCTGACTTTC. Its translation is CASSFSTSGANVLTF.

The genes are TRBV7-9 and TRBJ1-1, with TRBD1 as a possible D gene (6 bases). Between the trimmed V and J ends, which lost 3 bases and 4 bases, there was a span of 15 bases. CDR3 length: 15 residues. Per germline, CDR1 SEHNR and CDR2 FQNEAQ (reference sequence). The CDR3 region is CASSLTGGRVTEAFF. CDR3 DNA sequence: TGTGCCAGCAGCTTGACGGGGGGGCGGGTCACTGAAGCTTTCTTT.

The table lists this clonotype with a few counts. V gene TRBV19 combines with J gene TRBJ2-3; maybe TRBD2 (6 bases). This CDR3 comprises 15 residues. The V gene lost 10 bases and the J gene lost 0 bases, with 17 bases spanning the gap. The germline gives CDR1 LNHDA, CDR2 SQIVND (reference sequence). The CDR3 DNA follows: TGTGCCACCAAATTAGGACTACGTAGCACAGATACGCAGTATTTT. Its translation: CATKLGLRSTDTQYF.

The chain couples TRBV27 to TRBJ2-3; 13 bases are shared with TRBD2. Germline V gives CDR1 MNHEY, CDR2 SMNVEV (reference sequence). Trimming cost V 8 bases and J 6 bases; bases outside gene matches: 11. There are 16 residues in the CDR3. This CDR3 is CASGPTSGGAWDTQYF. The CDR3, as DNA: TGTGCCAGCGGCCCCACTAGCGGGGGGGCTTGGGATACGCAGTATTTT.

The rearrangement links TRBV10-3 to TRBJ2-3, with 11 bases identical to TRBD2. CDR3 size: 16 residues. With V trimmed by 0 bases and J by 1 base, 0 bases remained unmatched. CDR1 and CDR2 from the germline V gene are ENHRY and SYGVKD. The CDR3 region is CAISESLAGGTDTQYF. For the CDR3, the DNA is TGTGCCATCAGTGAGTCACTAGCGGGGGGCACAGATACGCAGTATTTT.

The J gene is TRBJ2-3, the V gene TRBV11-2, with TRBD2 identical over 10 bases. Germline CDR1 SGHAT, CDR2 FQNNGV. Trimming took 3 bases from V and 5 from J; bases not matched to a gene: 5. There are 15 residues in the CDR3. In DNA form, the CDR3 reads TGTGCCAGCAGCTTCAGCGGGGGGGCGGGAGATACGCAGTATTTT. Protein sequence: CASSFSGGAGDTQYF.

The CDR3 sequence: CASSGSAAEAFF. For the CDR3, the DNA is TGCGCCAGCAGTGGGAGTGCGGCTGAAGCTTTCTTT. This chain uses TRBV10-2 with TRBJ1-1; D is ambiguous. Germline CDR1 is WSHSY and CDR2 is SAAADI. This CDR3 region has 12 residues. Trimming took off 4 bases at V and 6 bases at J, with 9 bases between the two ends.

V usage is TRBV6-2 or TRBV6-3 and J usage is TRBJ2-5, with TRBD2 matching over 14 bases. Germline V CDR1 and CDR2: MNHEY, SVGEGT. V trimming: 4 bases; J trimming: 2 bases; junction bases outside the gene matches: 0. The CDR3 length is 15 residues. The DNA for the CDR3 is TGTGCCAGCAGTTGGACTAGCGGGGGGCAAGAGACCCAGTACTTC. This translates into CASSWTSGGQETQYF.

The chain combines TRBV7-9 with TRBJ1-6; weak D call: TRBD1 (6 bases). Germline CDR1 reads SEHNR; CDR2 reads FQNEAQ (reference sequence). This CDR3 spans 14 amino acids. This chain's CDR3 is CAATGTSYNSPLHF. The CDR3 bases are TGTGCAGCCACAGGGACCTCCTATAATTCACCCCTCCACTTT.

By share, this clonotype ranks as medium-sized. The chain couples TRBV5-6 to TRBJ1-2; no clear D gene. CDR3 size: 14 residues. CDR1 and CDR2 from the germline V gene are SGHDT and YYEEEE. The V gene lost 0 bases and the J gene lost 0 bases, with 6 bases spanning the gap. As DNA, the CDR3 is TGTGCCAGCAGCTTGGGTCCAGCTAACTATGGCTACACCTTC. Translation: CASSLGPANYGYTF. The full variable domain, in which reference TRBV5-6 and TRBJ1-2 provide the parts outside the CDR3, is DAGVTQSPTHLIKTRGQQVTLRCSPKSGHDTVSWYQQALGQGPQFIFQYYEEEERQRGNFPDRFSGHQFPNYSSELNVNALLLGDSALYLCASSLGPANYGYTFGSGTRLTVV.

Only a few counts were recorded for this clonotype. The chain has TRBV27 and TRBJ2-7; 8 bases match TRBD1. The junction had 10 bases not matched to a gene; V was cut back by 0 bases and J by 3 bases. This CDR3 has 17 residues. Germline CDR1 MNHEY, CDR2 SMNVEV (reference sequence). Written as DNA, the CDR3 is TGTGCCAGCAGTTTATCTCTCAGGGGGCTCAGGTACTACGAGCAGTACTTC. Its translation: CASSLSLRGLRYYEQYF.

Comments on this clonotype: One end of the junction is discordant with germline, which a read error may explain. The chain links TRBV5-1 to TRBJ1-2; D is undetermined. Germline V gives CDR1 SGHRS, CDR2 YFSETQ. The CDR3 is 16 residues long. CDR3 coding DNA: TGCGCCAGCAGCTTGGGGGGAGGGCAGCCCGACTATTGCTACACCTTC. Protein product: CASSLGGGQPDYCYTF.

This clonotype has a handful of counts. The chain carries TRBV5-1 and TRBJ1-1; no reliable D call. Between the trimmed V and J ends, which lost 4 bases and 4 bases, there was a span of 17 bases. The CDR3 consists of 15 residues. From germline, CDR1 is SGHRS and CDR2 YFSETQ. In DNA form, the CDR3 reads TGCGCCAGCAGCCCCACCCTCTCTGGGAGCACTGAAGCTTTCTTT. The encoded protein is CASSPTLSGSTEAFF. The full variable domain, its missing parts supplied by reference TRBV5-1 and TRBJ1-1, is KAGVTQTPRYLIKTRGQQVTLSCSPISGHRSVSWYQQTPGQGLQFLFEYFSETQRNKGNFPGRFSGRQFSNSRSEMNVSTLELGDSALYLCASSPTLSGSTEAFFGQGTRLTVV.